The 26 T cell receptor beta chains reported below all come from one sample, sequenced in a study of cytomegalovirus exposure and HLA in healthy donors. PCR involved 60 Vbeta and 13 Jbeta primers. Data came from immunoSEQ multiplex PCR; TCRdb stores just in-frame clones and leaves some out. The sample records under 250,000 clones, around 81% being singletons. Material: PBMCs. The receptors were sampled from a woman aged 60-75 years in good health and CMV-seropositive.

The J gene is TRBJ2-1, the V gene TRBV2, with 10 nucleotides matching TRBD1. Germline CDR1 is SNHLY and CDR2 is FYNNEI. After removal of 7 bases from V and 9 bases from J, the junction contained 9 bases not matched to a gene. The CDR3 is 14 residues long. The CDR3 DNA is TGTGCCAGCATCGGGGGACAGGGGATTAGTGAGCAGTTCTTC. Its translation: CASIGGQGISEQFF.

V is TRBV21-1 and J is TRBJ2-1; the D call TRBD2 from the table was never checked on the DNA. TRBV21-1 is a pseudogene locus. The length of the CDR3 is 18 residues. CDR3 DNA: TGTGCCAGCAGCAAGGACAGGGGTACGAGACTAGCGGGCAATGAGCAGTTCTTC. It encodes CASSKDRGTRLAGNEQFF.

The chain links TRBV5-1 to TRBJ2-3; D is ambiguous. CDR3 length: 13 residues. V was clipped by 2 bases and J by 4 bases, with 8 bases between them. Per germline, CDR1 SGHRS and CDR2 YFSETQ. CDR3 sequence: CASSFQVADTQYF. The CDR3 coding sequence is TGCGCCAGCAGCTTCCAGGTCGCAGATACGCAGTATTTT.

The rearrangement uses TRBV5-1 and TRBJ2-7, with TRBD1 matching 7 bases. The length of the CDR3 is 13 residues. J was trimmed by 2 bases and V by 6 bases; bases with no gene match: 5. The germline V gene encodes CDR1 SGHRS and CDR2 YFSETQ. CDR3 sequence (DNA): TGCGCCAGCAAAAATGACAGGGCCTACGAGCAGTACTTC. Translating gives CASKNDRAYEQYF. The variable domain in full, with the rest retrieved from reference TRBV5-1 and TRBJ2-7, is KAGVTQTPRYLIKTRGQQVTLSCSPISGHRSVSWYQQTPGQGLQFLFEYFSETQRNKGNFPGRFSGRQFSNSRSEMNVSTLELGDSALYLCASKNDRAYEQYFGPGTRLTVT.

CDR3 residues: CASSFATRAGIHEQYF. CDR3 DNA: TGCGCCAGCAGCTTTGCCACACGGGCAGGGATACACGAGCAGTACTTC. The chain links TRBV5-1 to TRBJ2-5; TRBD1 is a possible D gene (5 bases). Gene TRBJ2-7 matches the end of the DNA better, so the J call may be wrong. Germline loops: CDR1 SGHRS, CDR2 YFSETQ. The CDR3 contains 16 residues.

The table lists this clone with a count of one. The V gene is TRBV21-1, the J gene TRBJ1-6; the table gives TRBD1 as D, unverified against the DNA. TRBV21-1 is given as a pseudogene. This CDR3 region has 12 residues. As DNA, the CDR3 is TGTGCCAGCAGGGACAGGGGACGGCCCCTCCACTTT. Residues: CASRDRGRPLHF.

The CDR3 protein is CASSSTVDTGELFF. The CDR3 nucleotides are TGTGCCAGTAGTAGCACAGTAGACACCGGGGAGCTGTTTTTT. The chain couples TRBV19 to TRBJ2-2; D is unresolved. CDR3 size: 14 residues. Germline CDR1 reads LNHDA; CDR2 reads SQIVND (reference sequence). Trimming took off 4 bases at V and 3 bases at J, with 9 bases between the two ends.

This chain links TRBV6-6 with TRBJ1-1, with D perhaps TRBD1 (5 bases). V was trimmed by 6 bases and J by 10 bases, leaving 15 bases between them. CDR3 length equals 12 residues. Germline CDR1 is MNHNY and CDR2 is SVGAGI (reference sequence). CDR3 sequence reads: CASRAGQVRAFF. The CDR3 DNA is TGTGCCAGCAGGGCCGGACAAGTTCGAGCTTTCTTT.

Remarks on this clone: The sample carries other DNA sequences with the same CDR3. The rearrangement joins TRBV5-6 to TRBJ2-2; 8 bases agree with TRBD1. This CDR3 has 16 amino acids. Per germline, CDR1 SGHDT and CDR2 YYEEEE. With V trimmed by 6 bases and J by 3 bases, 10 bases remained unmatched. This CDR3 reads CASTRLQGAYTGELFF. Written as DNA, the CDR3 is TGTGCCAGCACCCGTCTCCAGGGGGCCTACACCGGGGAGCTGTTTTTT.

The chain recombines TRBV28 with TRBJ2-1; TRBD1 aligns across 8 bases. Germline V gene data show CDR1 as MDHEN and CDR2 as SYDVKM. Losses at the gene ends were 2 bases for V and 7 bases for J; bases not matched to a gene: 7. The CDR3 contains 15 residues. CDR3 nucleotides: TGTGCCAGCAGTTTAGGCCAGGGGGCAAGAAATGAGCAGTTCTTC. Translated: CASSLGQGARNEQFF.

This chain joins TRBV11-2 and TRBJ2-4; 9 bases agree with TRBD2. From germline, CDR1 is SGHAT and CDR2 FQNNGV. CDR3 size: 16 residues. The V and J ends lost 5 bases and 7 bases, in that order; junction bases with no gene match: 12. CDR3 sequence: CASSPEREVPINIQYF. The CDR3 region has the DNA TGTGCCAGCAGCCCGGAGCGGGAGGTCCCTATCAACATTCAGTACTTC.

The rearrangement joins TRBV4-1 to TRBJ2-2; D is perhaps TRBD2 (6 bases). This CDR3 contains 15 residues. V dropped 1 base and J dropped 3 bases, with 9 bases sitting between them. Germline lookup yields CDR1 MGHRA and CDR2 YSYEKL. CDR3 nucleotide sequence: TGCGCCAGCAGCCAAGCGTCGGGGGACACCGGGGAGCTGTTTTTT. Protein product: CASSQASGDTGELFF.

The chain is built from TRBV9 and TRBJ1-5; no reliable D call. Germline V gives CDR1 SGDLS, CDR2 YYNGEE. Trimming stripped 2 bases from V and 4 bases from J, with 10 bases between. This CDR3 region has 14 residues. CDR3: CASSVWGGNQPQHF. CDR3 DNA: TGTGCCAGCAGCGTTTGGGGAGGGAATCAGCCCCAGCATTTT.

The CDR3 region is CASSLGQVQETQYF. The DNA of the CDR3 is TGTGCCAGCAGCTTAGGGCAGGTCCAAGAGACCCAGTACTTC. The rearrangement links TRBV7-9 to TRBJ2-5; D is ambiguous. This CDR3 contains 14 residues. Germline V gives CDR1 SEHNR, CDR2 FQNEAQ (reference sequence). Trimming took off 1 base at V and 1 base at J, with 7 bases between the two ends.

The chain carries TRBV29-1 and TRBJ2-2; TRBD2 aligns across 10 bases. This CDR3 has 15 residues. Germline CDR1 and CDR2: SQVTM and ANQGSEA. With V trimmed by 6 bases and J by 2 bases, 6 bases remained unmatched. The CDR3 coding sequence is TGCAGCGTATCCACTAGCGGGGATAACACCGGGGAGCTGTTTTTT. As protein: CSVSTSGDNTGELFF.

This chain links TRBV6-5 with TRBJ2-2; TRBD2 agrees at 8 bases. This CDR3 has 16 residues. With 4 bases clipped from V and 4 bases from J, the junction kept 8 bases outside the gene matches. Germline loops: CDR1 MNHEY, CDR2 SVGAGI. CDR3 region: CASSSPGGRGTGELFF. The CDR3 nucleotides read TGTGCCAGCAGTTCCCCGGGAGGGAGGGGCACCGGGGAGCTGTTTTTT.

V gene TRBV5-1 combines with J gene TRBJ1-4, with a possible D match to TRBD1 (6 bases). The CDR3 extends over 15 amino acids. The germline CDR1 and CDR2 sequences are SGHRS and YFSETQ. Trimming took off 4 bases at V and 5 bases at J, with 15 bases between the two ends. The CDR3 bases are TGCGCCAGCAGCCTACAGGGAGTACAAAATGAAAAACTGTTTTTT. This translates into CASSLQGVQNEKLFF.

In DNA form, the CDR3 reads TGTGCCAGCCGAGCTTTTTTCCGTAACGAGCAGTACTTC. Translation: CASRAFFRNEQYF. This sequence joins TRBV11-2 and TRBJ2-7; D gene ambiguous. The ends were cut back, 8 bases at V and 5 bases at J, with 16 bases in the middle. CDR1 is SGHAT, CDR2 FQNNGV, per germline. The CDR3 length is 13 residues.

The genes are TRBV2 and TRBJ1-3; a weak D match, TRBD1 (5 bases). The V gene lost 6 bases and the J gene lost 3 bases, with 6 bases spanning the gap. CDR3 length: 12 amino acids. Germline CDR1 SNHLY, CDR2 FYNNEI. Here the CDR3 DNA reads TGTGCCAGCAGGGACATTGGAAACACCATATATTTT. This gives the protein CASRDIGNTIYF.

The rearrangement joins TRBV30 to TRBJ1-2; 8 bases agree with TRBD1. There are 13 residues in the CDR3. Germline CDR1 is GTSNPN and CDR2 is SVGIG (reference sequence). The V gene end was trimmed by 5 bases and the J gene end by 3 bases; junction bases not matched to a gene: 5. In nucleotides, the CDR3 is TGTGCCTGGGCGACAGGGGTTTACTATGGCTACACCTTC. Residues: CAWATGVYYGYTF.

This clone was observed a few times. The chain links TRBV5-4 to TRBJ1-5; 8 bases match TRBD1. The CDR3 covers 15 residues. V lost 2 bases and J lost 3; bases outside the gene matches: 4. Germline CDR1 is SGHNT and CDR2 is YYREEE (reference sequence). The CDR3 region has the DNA TGTGCCAGCAGCTTTGGGGGACAGGTCAATCAGCCCCAGCATTTT. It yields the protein CASSFGGQVNQPQHF.

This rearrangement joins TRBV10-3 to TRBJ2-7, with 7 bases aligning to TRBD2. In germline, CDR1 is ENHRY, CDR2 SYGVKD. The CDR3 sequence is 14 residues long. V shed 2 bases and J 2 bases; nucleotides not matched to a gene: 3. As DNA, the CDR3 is TGTGCCATCAGTGAGCGAGCGGGACCCTACGAGCAGTACTTC. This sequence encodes CAISERAGPYEQYF.

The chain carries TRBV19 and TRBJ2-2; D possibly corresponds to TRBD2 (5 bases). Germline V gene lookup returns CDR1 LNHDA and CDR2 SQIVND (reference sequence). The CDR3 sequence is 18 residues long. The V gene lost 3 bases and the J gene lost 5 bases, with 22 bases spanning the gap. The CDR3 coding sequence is TGTGCCAGTAGTATTACAGCGGACCTGGCGAGAGGAACCGGGGAGCTGTTTTTT. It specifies CASSITADLARGTGELFF.

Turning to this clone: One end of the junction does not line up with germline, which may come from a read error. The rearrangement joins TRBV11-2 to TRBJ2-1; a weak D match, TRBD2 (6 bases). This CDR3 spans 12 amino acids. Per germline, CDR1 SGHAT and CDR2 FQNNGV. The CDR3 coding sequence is TGTGCCAGCAGCTTAGTTAGCGGTACTAGGATCTTC. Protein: CASSLVSGTRIF.

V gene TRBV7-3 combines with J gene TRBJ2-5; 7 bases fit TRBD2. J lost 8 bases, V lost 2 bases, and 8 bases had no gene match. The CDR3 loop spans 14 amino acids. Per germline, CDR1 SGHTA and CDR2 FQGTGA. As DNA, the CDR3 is TGTGCCAGCAGCTTAGGCGGGAGTGGGGTTACCCAGTACTTC. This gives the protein CASSLGGSGVTQYF.

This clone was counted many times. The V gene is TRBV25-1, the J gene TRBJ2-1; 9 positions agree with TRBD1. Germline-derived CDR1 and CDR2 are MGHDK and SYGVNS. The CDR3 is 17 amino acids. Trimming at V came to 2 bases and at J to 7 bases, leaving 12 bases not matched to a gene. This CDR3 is CASSEKGGQGGGNEQFF. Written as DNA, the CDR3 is TGTGCCAGCAGTGAAAAAGGGGGACAGGGAGGGGGAAATGAGCAGTTCTTC.